This section outlines one T cell receptor (beta chain) sequence together with its context. No antigen is known for it. TRB rearrangements spanning V, D and J were amplified using mixed TRB-A/B primers. Each CDR3 protein is one row after TCRdb ran MiXCR on the multiplex PCR reads. The sample contains fewer than 4,500 distinct CDR3 sequences, around 28% of which appear only once. This record belongs to a study of T cell repertoires in aging, cancer and after chemotherapy. The study's findings and limits: In hematological cancer patients, infiltrated lymphoid organs may have impaired thymic emigration or peripheral T cell expansion.

TCR beta rearrangements were amplified from peripheral blood genomic DNA. Germline V gene lookup returns CDR1 ENHRY and CDR2 SYGVKD. This CDR3 comprises 15 residues. The germline V and J ends were trimmed by 10 bases and 0 bases, with 16 bases remaining between them. The chain couples TRBV10-3 to TRBJ2-1; D might be TRBD2 (6 bases). This sequence was found in a human donor with a blood cancer. Sequencing was done on a sample of blood. The CDR3 reads CATVRDLSSYNEQFF. DNA for the CDR3: TGTGCCACGGTACGGGACTTGAGCTCCTACAATGAGCAGTTCTTC.